One T cell receptor beta chain is described in this entry. Cohort placement rested on clinical history that participants reported themselves. Cohort 3 donors counted as recovered after two negative PCRs, clearance, or resolved symptoms. This CDR3 has 15 residues. With V trimmed by 6 bases and J by 3 bases, 5 bases remained unmatched. Germline V gene data show CDR1 as ENHRY and CDR2 as SYGVKD. TCRdb's copy holds only in-frame clones and misses some; the assay was immunoSEQ multiplex PCR. Among 380,000 or so clones listed, about 90% were seen once. The entry originates in a study of blood T cell repertoires in COVID-19. Study overall: The origin of the acute and convalescent COVID-19 samples was the United States, Italy and Spain. Sample material is recorded as cDNA or gDNA derived from T cells, B-cell-depleted T cells, or PBMCs.

This sequence joins TRBV10-3 and TRBJ1-2; 12 bases agree with TRBD1. The material sequenced was PBMCs or T cells enriched from blood (not recorded which). The sequence came from a man aged 25 to 40 who had recovered from COVID-19. The CDR3 sequence is CAISGTGGADYGYTF. The CDR3 DNA follows: TGTGCCATCAGCGGGACAGGGGGCGCGGACTATGGCTACACCTTC.